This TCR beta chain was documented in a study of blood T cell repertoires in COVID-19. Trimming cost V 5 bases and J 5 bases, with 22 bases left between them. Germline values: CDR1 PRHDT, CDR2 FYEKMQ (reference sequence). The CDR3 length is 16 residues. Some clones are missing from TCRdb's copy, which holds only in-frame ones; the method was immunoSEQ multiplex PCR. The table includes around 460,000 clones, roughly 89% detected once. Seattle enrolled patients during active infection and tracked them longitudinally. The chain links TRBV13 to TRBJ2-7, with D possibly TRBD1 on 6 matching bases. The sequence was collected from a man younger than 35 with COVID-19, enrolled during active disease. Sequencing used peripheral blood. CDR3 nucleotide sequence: TGTGCCAGCAGCCCCAGGGGATCAGCGATTAAGCACGAGCAGTACTTC. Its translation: CASSPRGSAIKHEQYF.